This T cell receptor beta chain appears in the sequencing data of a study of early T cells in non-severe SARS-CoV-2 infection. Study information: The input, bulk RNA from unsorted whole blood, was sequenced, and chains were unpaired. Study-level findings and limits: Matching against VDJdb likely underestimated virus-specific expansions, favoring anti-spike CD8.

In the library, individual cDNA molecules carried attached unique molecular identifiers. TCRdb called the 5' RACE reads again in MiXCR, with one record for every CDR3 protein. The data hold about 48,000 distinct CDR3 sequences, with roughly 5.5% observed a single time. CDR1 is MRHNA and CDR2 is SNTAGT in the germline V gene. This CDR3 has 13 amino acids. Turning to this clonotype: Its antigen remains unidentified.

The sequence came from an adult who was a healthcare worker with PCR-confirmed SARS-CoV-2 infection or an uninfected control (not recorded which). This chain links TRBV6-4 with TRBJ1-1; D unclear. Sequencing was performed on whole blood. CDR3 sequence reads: CHPTREEGTEAFF. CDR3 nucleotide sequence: TGTCACCCGACCCGGGAAGAGGGCACTGAAGCTTTCTTT.